These T cell receptor beta chains were read from a single sample in a study of blood T cell repertoires in COVID-19. Some clones are missing from TCRdb's copy, which holds only in-frame ones; the method was immunoSEQ multiplex PCR. The top ten hold about 8% of the sample, which has 250,000 to 350,000 clones, around 87% seen once. Sequencing was done on a sample of peripheral blood. The receptors here all came from a woman aged 50 to 60 who had recovered from COVID-19. Each CDR3 is given with its conserved first and last residue. Each record gives: CDR3 protein, CDR3 DNA, clone size, J gene, D gene, CDR3 length, V gene. The D gene is left open where the match is weak. The size of a clone is reported for some rows only, either as once, few or many, or as a class for expanded clones.

cdr3_aa: CASSLVDGVGYTF; cdr3_nt: TGTGCCAGCAGCTTAGTCGACGGGGTTGGCTACACCTTC; clone_size: .; j_call: TRBJ1-2; d_call: .; cdr3_length: 13; v_call: TRBV7-9
cdr3_aa: CASSTPTGIKKTQYF; cdr3_nt: TGTGCCAGCAGTACTCCGACAGGGATAAAAAAGACCCAGTACTTC; clone_size: .; j_call: TRBJ2-5; d_call: TRBD1; cdr3_length: 15; v_call: TRBV28
cdr3_aa: CASSLPGQGTGELFF; cdr3_nt: TGTGCCAGCAGTCTACCGGGACAGGGCACCGGGGAGCTGTTTTTT; clone_size: .; j_call: TRBJ2-2; d_call: TRBD1; cdr3_length: 15; v_call: TRBV28
cdr3_aa: CASSPGTGRNNEQFF; cdr3_nt: TGTGCCAGCAGCCCCGGGACAGGGCGTAACAATGAGCAGTTCTTC; clone_size: .; j_call: TRBJ2-1; d_call: TRBD1; cdr3_length: 15; v_call: TRBV5-6
cdr3_aa: CASSPATGFGETQYF; cdr3_nt: TGCGCCAGCAGCCCCGCCACGGGATTCGGGGAGACCCAGTACTTC; clone_size: .; j_call: TRBJ2-5; d_call: .; cdr3_length: 15; v_call: TRBV5-1
cdr3_aa: CASSYAGGNTIYF; cdr3_nt: TGTGCCAGCAGTTACGCGGGTGGAAACACCATATATTTT; clone_size: .; j_call: TRBJ1-3; d_call: .; cdr3_length: 13; v_call: TRBV6-2/TRBV6-3
cdr3_aa: CASSVEPGHRETQYF; cdr3_nt: TGTGCCAGCAGCGTCGAACCGGGACACCGAGAGACCCAGTACTTC; clone_size: .; j_call: TRBJ2-5; d_call: .; cdr3_length: 15; v_call: TRBV9
cdr3_aa: CASSLDRTAPYEQYF; cdr3_nt: TGTGCCAGCAGCTTAGATAGGACAGCCCCCTACGAGCAGTACTTC; clone_size: .; j_call: TRBJ2-7; d_call: .; cdr3_length: 15; v_call: TRBV7-2
cdr3_aa: CASSQGVPTGASNTDTQYF; cdr3_nt: TGCGCCAGCAGCCAAGGCGTTCCAACTGGGGCTTCTAACACAGATACGCAGTATTTT; clone_size: .; j_call: TRBJ2-3; d_call: .; cdr3_length: 19; v_call: TRBV4-3
cdr3_aa: CASSFQGGSPLHF; cdr3_nt: TGTGCCAGCAGTTTCCAGGGTGGTTCACCCCTCCACTTT; clone_size: .; j_call: TRBJ1-6; d_call: .; cdr3_length: 13; v_call: TRBV28
cdr3_aa: CASGRGPRTNTEAFF; cdr3_nt: TGTGCCAGCGGGCGGGGGCCGCGTACGAACACTGAAGCTTTCTTT; clone_size: once; j_call: TRBJ1-1; d_call: .; cdr3_length: 15; v_call: TRBV6-5
cdr3_aa: CSVRQGGGHEQYF; cdr3_nt: TGCAGCGTGCGACAGGGGGGTGGCCACGAGCAGTACTTC; clone_size: few; j_call: TRBJ2-7; d_call: TRBD1; cdr3_length: 13; v_call: TRBV29-1
cdr3_aa: CASSLLAGAGETQYF; cdr3_nt: TGCGCCAGCTCCTTACTAGCGGGAGCCGGGGAGACCCAGTACTTC; clone_size: .; j_call: TRBJ2-5; d_call: TRBD2; cdr3_length: 15; v_call: TRBV5-1
cdr3_aa: CASSEVMTGMNTEAFF; cdr3_nt: TGTGCCAGCAGTGAAGTAATGACAGGTATGAACACTGAAGCTTTCTTT; clone_size: once; j_call: TRBJ1-1; d_call: .; cdr3_length: 16; v_call: TRBV6-1
cdr3_aa: CASSQWTGETEAFF; cdr3_nt: TGTGCCAGCAGTCAATGGACAGGGGAGACTGAAGCTTTCTTT; clone_size: .; j_call: TRBJ1-1; d_call: TRBD1; cdr3_length: 14; v_call: TRBV28
cdr3_aa: CASSPGTVQYTYSGNTIYF; cdr3_nt: TGCGCCAGCAGCCCCGGGACAGTTCAATATACCTACTCTGGAAACACCATATATTTT; clone_size: .; j_call: TRBJ1-3; d_call: TRBD1; cdr3_length: 19; v_call: TRBV4-3
cdr3_aa: CAWRRDLPHTGELFF; cdr3_nt: TGTGCCTGGAGGCGGGACCTGCCCCACACCGGGGAGCTGTTTTTT; clone_size: .; j_call: TRBJ2-2; d_call: .; cdr3_length: 15; v_call: TRBV30
cdr3_aa: CASSLSGGGSSYEQYF; cdr3_nt: TGTGCCAGCAGTTTATCAGGGGGCGGGTCGTCCTACGAGCAGTACTTC; clone_size: .; j_call: TRBJ2-7; d_call: TRBD1; cdr3_length: 16; v_call: TRBV27
cdr3_aa: CASSLQSGDNEQFF; cdr3_nt: TGTGCCAGCAGCTTACAGTCAGGGGACAATGAGCAGTTCTTC; clone_size: .; j_call: TRBJ2-1; d_call: .; cdr3_length: 14; v_call: TRBV7-2
cdr3_aa: CASSNRPILGADTQYF; cdr3_nt: TGTGCCAGCAGTAACCGACCGATACTAGGCGCAGATACGCAGTATTTT; clone_size: .; j_call: TRBJ2-3; d_call: .; cdr3_length: 16; v_call: TRBV27
cdr3_aa: CASSVSRNTGELFF; cdr3_nt: TGTGCCAGCAGTGTGAGTAGAAACACCGGGGAGCTGTTTTTT; clone_size: once; j_call: TRBJ2-2; d_call: .; cdr3_length: 14; v_call: TRBV2
cdr3_aa: CASSQESRAEKLFF; cdr3_nt: TGCGCCAGCAGCCAAGAGTCCAGGGCAGAAAAACTGTTTTTT; clone_size: .; j_call: TRBJ1-4; d_call: .; cdr3_length: 14; v_call: TRBV4-1
cdr3_aa: CASSRTGRWEDTQYF; cdr3_nt: TGCGCCAGCAGCCGGACAGGGCGATGGGAAGATACGCAGTATTTT; clone_size: .; j_call: TRBJ2-3; d_call: TRBD1; cdr3_length: 15; v_call: TRBV4-3
cdr3_aa: CASRGTGNYGYTF; cdr3_nt: TGTGCCAGCAGGGGGACAGGCAACTATGGCTACACCTTC; clone_size: .; j_call: TRBJ1-2; d_call: TRBD1; cdr3_length: 13; v_call: TRBV27
cdr3_aa: CASSGGTDNTGELFF; cdr3_nt: TGCGCCAGCAGTGGTGGGACAGATAACACCGGGGAGCTGTTTTTT; clone_size: .; j_call: TRBJ2-2; d_call: TRBD1; cdr3_length: 15; v_call: TRBV10-1
cdr3_aa: CASSKTESGGKAFF; cdr3_nt: TGTGCCAGCAGCAAGACTGAATCGGGGGGGAAAGCTTTCTTT; clone_size: .; j_call: TRBJ1-1; d_call: .; cdr3_length: 14; v_call: TRBV6-2/TRBV6-3
cdr3_aa: CAWSVSAGAQETQYF; cdr3_nt: TGTGCCTGGAGTGTCTCAGCCGGAGCCCAAGAGACCCAGTACTTC; clone_size: .; j_call: TRBJ2-5; d_call: .; cdr3_length: 15; v_call: TRBV30
cdr3_aa: CASSARVRNTEAFF; cdr3_nt: TGTGCCAGCAGCGCCAGGGTTCGGAACACTGAAGCTTTCTTT; clone_size: .; j_call: TRBJ1-1; d_call: .; cdr3_length: 14; v_call: TRBV7-9
cdr3_aa: CASSQDWDIITDTQYF; cdr3_nt: TGTGCCAGCAGCCAAGATTGGGACATCATCACAGATACGCAGTATTTT; clone_size: .; j_call: TRBJ2-3; d_call: .; cdr3_length: 16; v_call: TRBV3-1/TRBV3-2
cdr3_aa: CASSLVGGSGEKLFF; cdr3_nt: TGTGCCAGCAGCTTGGTCGGCGGTAGTGGTGAAAAACTGTTTTTT; clone_size: .; j_call: TRBJ1-4; d_call: .; cdr3_length: 15; v_call: TRBV5-6
cdr3_aa: CASSYGGPGTEAFF; cdr3_nt: TGTGCCAGCAGTTACGGCGGGCCGGGCACTGAAGCTTTCTTT; clone_size: .; j_call: TRBJ1-1; d_call: .; cdr3_length: 14; v_call: TRBV6-5